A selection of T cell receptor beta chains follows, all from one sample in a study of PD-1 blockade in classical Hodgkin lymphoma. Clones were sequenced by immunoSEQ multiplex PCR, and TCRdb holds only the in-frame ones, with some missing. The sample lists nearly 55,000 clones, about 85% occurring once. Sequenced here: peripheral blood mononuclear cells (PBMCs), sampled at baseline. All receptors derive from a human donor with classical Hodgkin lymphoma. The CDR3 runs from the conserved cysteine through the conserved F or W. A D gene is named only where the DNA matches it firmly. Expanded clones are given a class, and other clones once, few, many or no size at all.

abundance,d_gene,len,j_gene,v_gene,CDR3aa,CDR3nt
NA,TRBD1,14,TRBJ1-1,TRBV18,CASSTGGLSTEAFF,TGTGCCAGCTCCACAGGGGGCCTGAGCACTGAAGCTTTCTTT
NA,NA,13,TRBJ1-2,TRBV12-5,CASGSPRESGYTF,TGTGCTAGTGGTTCCCCCAGGGAGAGTGGCTACACCTTC
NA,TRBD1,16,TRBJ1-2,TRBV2,CASRGDSDLYNYGYTF,TGTGCCAGCAGGGGGGACAGCGACTTATATAACTATGGCTACACCTTC
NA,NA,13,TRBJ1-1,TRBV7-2,CASSLIMDREAFF,TGTGCCAGCAGCTTAATTATGGACAGAGAAGCTTTCTTT
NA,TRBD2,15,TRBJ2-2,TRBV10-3,CAITPTSGSTGELFF,TGTGCCATCACCCCCACTAGCGGGAGTACCGGGGAGCTGTTTTTT
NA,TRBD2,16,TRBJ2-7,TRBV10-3,CAISGPPAGDPYEQYF,TGTGCCATCAGTGGGCCCCCAGCGGGAGACCCCTACGAGCAGTACTTC
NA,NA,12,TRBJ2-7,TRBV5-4,CASSLAGFLEYF,TGTGCCAGCAGCTTGGCCGGATTTTTAGAGTACTTC
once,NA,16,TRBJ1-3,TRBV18,CASSPPVRTPGDTIYF,TGTGCCAGCTCACCACCTGTCCGGACCCCTGGAGACACCATATATTTT
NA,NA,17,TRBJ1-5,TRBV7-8,CASSPEGGRGSNQPQHF,TGTGCCAGCAGCCCGGAGGGGGGACGGGGTAGCAATCAGCCCCAGCATTTT
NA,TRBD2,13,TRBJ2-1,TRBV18,CASSPASGREQFF,TGTGCCAGCTCACCGGCTAGCGGGAGGGAGCAGTTCTTC
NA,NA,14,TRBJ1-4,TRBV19,CASSLGGTDEKLFF,TGTGCCAGTAGTCTGGGCGGAACGGACGAAAAACTGTTTTTT
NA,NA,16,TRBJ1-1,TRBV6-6,CASTTGRGLVNTEAFF,TGTGCCAGCACTACGGGCAGAGGATTGGTGAACACTGAAGCTTTCTTT
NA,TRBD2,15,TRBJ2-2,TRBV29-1,CSVEDRGGGTGELFF,TGCAGCGTTGAAGATCGCGGGGGAGGCACCGGGGAGCTGTTTTTT
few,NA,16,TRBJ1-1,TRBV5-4,CASGNKPLFLDTEAFF,TGTGCCAGCGGGAATAAGCCTCTATTCCTCGACACTGAAGCTTTCTTT
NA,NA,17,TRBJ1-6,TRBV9,CASSPHLGRLRNSPLHF,TGTGCCAGCAGCCCACACCTGGGCCGCTTGCGGAATTCACCCCTCCACTTT
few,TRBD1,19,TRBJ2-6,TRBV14,CASRPLEGTASSGANVLTF,TGTGCCAGCAGACCCCTCGAGGGGACAGCGAGCTCTGGGGCCAACGTCCTGACTTTC
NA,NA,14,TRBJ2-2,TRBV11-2,CASSLQAYTGELFF,TGTGCCAGCAGCTTACAGGCATACACCGGGGAGCTGTTTTTT
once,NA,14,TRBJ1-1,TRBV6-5,CASSYYDGIFEAFF,TGTGCCAGCAGTTACTACGACGGAATCTTTGAAGCTTTCTTT
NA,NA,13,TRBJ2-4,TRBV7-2,CASSPGSKNIQYF,TGTGCCAGCAGCCCGGGTTCCAAAAACATTCAGTACTTC
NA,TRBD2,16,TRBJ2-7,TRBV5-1,CASSLGTSGRTYEQYF,TGCGCCAGCAGCTTAGGGACTAGCGGGAGGACCTACGAGCAGTACTTC
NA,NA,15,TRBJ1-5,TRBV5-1,CASSPEGVGNQPQHF,TGCGCCAGCAGCCCGGAGGGGGTGGGAAATCAGCCCCAGCATTTT
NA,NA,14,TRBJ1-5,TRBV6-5,CASSLGGLDQPQHF,TGTGCCAGCAGTCTTGGGGGTCTCGATCAGCCCCAGCATTTT
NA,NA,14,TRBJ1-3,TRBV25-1,CASREESFGNTIYF,TGTGCCAGCAGGGAGGAGTCATTCGGAAACACCATATATTTT
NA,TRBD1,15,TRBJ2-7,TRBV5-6,CASSYRQGELGEQYF,TGTGCCAGCAGCTATCGACAGGGGGAGTTGGGTGAGCAGTACTTC
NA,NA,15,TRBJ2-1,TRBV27,CASSLDSGPYNEQFF,TGTGCCAGCAGTTTGGATAGCGGACCGTACAATGAGCAGTTCTTC